This entry is about one T cell receptor (beta chain). This entry is derived from a study of blood T cell repertoires in COVID-19. Turning to the study itself: Sites in the United States, Italy and Spain provided acute and convalescent COVID-19 samples.

Between the trimmed V and J ends, which lost 2 bases and 7 bases, there was a span of 11 bases. The CDR3 runs to 13 residues. Germline lookup yields CDR1 MNHEY and CDR2 SVGEGT. Study processing details: Reference gene primer amplification in the assay estimated nucleated cell counts. Sequencing used immunoSEQ multiplex PCR; TCRdb keeps in-frame clones, though not all of them. The D gene and trimming were derived from the DNA, and the V and J assignments and clone size from that table. The data contain roughly 250,000 clones, about four fifths of them singletons. This sequence originates from a woman aged 35 to 49 who had recovered from COVID-19. The V gene is TRBV6-2 or TRBV6-3, the J gene TRBJ2-5; D is possibly TRBD2 (6 bases). Sequenced input: peripheral blood. The CDR3, as DNA: TGTGCCAGCAGTTACGGGGACTTCGGGACCCAGTACTTC. Translated, it gives CASSYGDFGTQYF.